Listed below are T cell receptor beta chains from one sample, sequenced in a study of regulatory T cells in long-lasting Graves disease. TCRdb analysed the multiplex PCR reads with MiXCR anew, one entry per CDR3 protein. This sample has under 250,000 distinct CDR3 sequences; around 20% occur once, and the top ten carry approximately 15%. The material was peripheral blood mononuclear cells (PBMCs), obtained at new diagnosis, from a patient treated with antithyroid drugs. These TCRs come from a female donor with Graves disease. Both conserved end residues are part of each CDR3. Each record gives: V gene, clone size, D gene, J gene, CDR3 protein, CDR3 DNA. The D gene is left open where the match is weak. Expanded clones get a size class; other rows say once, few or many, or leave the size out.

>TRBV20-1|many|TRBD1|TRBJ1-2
CSARAGTGGDGYTF
TGCAGTGCTAGGGCTGGGACAGGGGGCGACGGCTACACCTTC
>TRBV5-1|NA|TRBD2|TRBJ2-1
CASRYGTRTNNEQFF
TGCGCCAGCAGATATGGGACTAGAACCAACAATGAGCAGTTCTTC
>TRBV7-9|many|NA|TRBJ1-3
CASSSYGGVSGNTIYF
TGTGCCAGCAGCTCCTACGGGGGGGTCTCTGGAAACACCATATATTTT
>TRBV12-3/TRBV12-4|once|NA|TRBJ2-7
CASSPNQPGEQYF
TGTGCCAGCAGTCCAAACCAGCCGGGGGAGCAGTACTTC
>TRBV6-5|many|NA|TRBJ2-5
CASSYAGEETQYF
TGTGCCAGCAGTTACGCGGGTGAAGAGACCCAGTACTTC
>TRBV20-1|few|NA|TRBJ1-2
CSARDGGGREYGYTF
TGCAGTGCTAGAGATGGAGGCGGCAGGGAGTATGGCTACACCTTC
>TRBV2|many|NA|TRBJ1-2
CASSAWGRYNYGYTF
TGTGCCAGCAGTGCCTGGGGCAGATATAACTATGGCTACACCTTC
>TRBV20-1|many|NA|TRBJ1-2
CSARDLAEDNYGYTF
TGCAGTGCTAGAGATCTTGCGGAGGATAACTATGGCTACACCTTC
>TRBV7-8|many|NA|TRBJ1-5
CASSSVSGIQPQHF
TGTGCCAGCAGCTCGGTTTCCGGGATTCAGCCCCAGCATTTT
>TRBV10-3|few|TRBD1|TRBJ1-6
CAISAGQGAGYNSPLHF
TGTGCCATCAGCGCCGGACAGGGGGCAGGTTATAATTCACCCCTCCACTTT
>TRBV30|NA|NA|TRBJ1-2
CAWTGPLFYGYTF
TGTGCCTGGACGGGGCCCTTGTTCTATGGCTACACCTTC
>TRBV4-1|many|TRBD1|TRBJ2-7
CASSRERQGTYEQYF
TGCGCCAGCAGCCGGGAGCGACAGGGGACCTACGAGCAGTACTTC
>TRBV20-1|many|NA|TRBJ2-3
CSAPGETDTQYF
TGCAGTGCTCCAGGGGAAACAGATACGCAGTATTTT
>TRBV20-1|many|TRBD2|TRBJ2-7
CSARDLSGMYEQYF
TGCAGTGCTAGAGATCTTAGCGGGATGTACGAGCAGTACTTC
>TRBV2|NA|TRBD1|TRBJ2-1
CASSRARDRGSGELFF
TGTGCCAGCAGTAGAGCCCGGGACAGGGGGAGCGGGGAGCTGTTCTTC
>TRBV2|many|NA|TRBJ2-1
CASSEGLRDKQFF
TGTGCCAGCAGTGAGGGACTGAGAGATAAGCAGTTCTTC
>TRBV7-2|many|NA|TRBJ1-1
CASSLGTSVVEAFF
TGTGCCAGCAGCTTAGGCACCTCCGTGGTTGAAGCTTTCTTT
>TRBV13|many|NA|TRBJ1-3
CASSLPAGTSGNTIYF
TGTGCCAGCAGCTTACCCGCAGGCACCTCTGGAAACACCATATATTTT
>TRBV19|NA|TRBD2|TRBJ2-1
CASSISGSPYNEQFF
TGTGCCAGTAGTATAAGCGGGAGTCCCTACAATGAGCAGTTCTTC
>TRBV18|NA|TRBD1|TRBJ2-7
CASSPDGTGVGEQYF
TGTGCCAGCTCACCGGATGGAACAGGGGTTGGCGAGCAGTACTTC
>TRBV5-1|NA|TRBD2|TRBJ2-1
CASSATGTSGRGDEQFF
TGCGCCAGCAGCGCCACCGGGACTAGCGGGAGGGGGGATGAGCAGTTCTTC
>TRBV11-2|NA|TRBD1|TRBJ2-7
CASSLTWTGFYEQYF
TGTGCCAGCAGCTTAACGTGGACAGGGTTCTACGAGCAGTACTTC
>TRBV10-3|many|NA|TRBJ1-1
CAISESTGGGTEAFF
TGTGCCATCAGTGAGTCAACGGGGGGAGGCACTGAAGCTTTCTTT
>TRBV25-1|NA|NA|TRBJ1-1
CASSEISTAEAFF
TGTGCCAGCAGTGAAATCAGCACCGCTGAAGCTTTCTTT
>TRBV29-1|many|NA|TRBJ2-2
CSVEDRGGGPGTGELFF
TGCAGCGTTGAAGATCGTGGAGGGGGGCCCGGCACCGGGGAGCTGTTTTTT
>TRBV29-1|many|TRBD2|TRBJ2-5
CSVAEGGETQYF
TGCAGCGTTGCGGAGGGAGGGGAGACCCAGTACTTC
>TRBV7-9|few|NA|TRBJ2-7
CASSLDAGRKYF
TGTGCCAGCAGCTTGGATGCGGGGAGGAAGTACTTC
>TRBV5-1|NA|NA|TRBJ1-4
CASSLDSTNERLFF
TGCGCCAGCAGCTTGGACTCAACTAATGAAAGACTGTTTTTT
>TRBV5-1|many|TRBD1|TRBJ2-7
CASSRTGRYEQYF
TGCGCCAGCAGTCGGACAGGGCGCTACGAGCAGTACTTC
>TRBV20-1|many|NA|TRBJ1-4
CSARDRSEKLFF
TGCAGTGCTAGAGATCGAAGTGAAAAACTGTTTTTT
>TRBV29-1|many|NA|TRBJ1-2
CSVDKAGRYGYTF
TGCAGCGTTGATAAGGCAGGGAGGTATGGCTACACCTTC
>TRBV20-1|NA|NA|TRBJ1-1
CSARGWEAKNTEAFF
TGCAGTGCTAGAGGTTGGGAGGCAAAGAACACTGAAGCTTTCTTT
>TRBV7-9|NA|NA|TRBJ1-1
CASSPKERRNEAFF
TGTGCCAGCAGCCCAAAGGAGCGACGAAATGAAGCTTTCTTT
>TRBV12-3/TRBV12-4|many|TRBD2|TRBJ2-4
CASSLLAGGPSGNIQYF
TGTGCCAGCAGCCTACTAGCGGGAGGGCCGTCGGGGAACATTCAGTACTTC
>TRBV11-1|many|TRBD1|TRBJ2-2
CASSLEGQATGELFF
TGTGCCAGCAGCTTGGAGGGACAGGCCACCGGGGAGCTGTTTTTT
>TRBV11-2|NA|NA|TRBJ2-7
CASSPIKGRTNEQYF
TGTGCCAGCAGCCCCATCAAAGGGCGGACAAACGAGCAGTACTTC
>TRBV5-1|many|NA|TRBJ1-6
CASSKGQQNSPLHF
TGCGCCAGCAGCAAGGGACAACAAAATTCACCCCTCCACTTT
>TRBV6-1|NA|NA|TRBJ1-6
CASKEGRQSPLHF
TGTGCCAGCAAGGAGGGGAGGCAATCACCCCTCCACTTT
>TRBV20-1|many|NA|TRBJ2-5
CSAKSRAETQYF
TGCAGTGCTAAATCGCGTGCAGAGACCCAGTACTTC
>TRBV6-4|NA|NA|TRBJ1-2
CASRSTGRDKNGYTF
TGTGCCAGCCGCAGTACAGGGAGAGATAAGAATGGCTACACCTTC
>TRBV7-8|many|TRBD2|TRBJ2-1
CASSERTSGNEQFF
TGTGCCAGCAGCGAACGGACTAGCGGCAATGAGCAGTTCTTC
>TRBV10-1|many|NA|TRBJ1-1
CASKGQPNTEAFF
TGCGCCAGCAAGGGACAACCGAACACTGAAGCTTTCTTT
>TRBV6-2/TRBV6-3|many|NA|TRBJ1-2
CASSYEGRGYTF
TGTGCCAGCAGTTATGAGGGGCGAGGCTACACCTTC
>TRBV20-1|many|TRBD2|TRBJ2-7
CSARDAGLAGSRYEQYF
TGCAGTGCTAGAGATGCGGGACTAGCGGGATCTAGATACGAGCAGTACTTC
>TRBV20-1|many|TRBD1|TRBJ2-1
CSARAGTGAYNEQFF
TGCAGTGCTAGAGCGGGGACAGGGGCCTACAATGAGCAGTTCTTC
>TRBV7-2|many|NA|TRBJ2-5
CASSPRPWAAQETQYF
TGTGCCAGCAGCCCCCGGCCTTGGGCAGCCCAAGAGACCCAGTACTTC
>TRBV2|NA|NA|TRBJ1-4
CASNDRRDEKLFF
TGTGCCAGCAACGACAGGAGGGATGAAAAACTGTTTTTT